This TCR beta chain was profiled in a study of beta chain features in type 1 diabetes. Notes on the study in general: Moderately but significantly shorter TCRB CDR3s were found in Type 1 diabetes patients in all four CD4+ subsets. Among patients, naive, central memory and Treg TCRB repertoires appeared more similar than among healthy donors.

Each of the CD4+ naive, central memory, regulatory and stem cell-like memory populations was sorted via CD45RO/CCR7/CD25/CD127/CD95/CD27. This clone has only a few counts. Its antigen is unknown. Expressed TCRB transcripts were sequenced after all isolated RNA was converted to cDNA. About 3.57 million reads were obtained on average from naive, central memory and regulatory T cell samples. TCRdb's copy holds only in-frame clones and misses some; the assay was immunoSEQ multiplex PCR. This sample has hundreds of thousands of clones, with approximately 28% found just once. CDR3 size: 16 residues. V was pared by 4 bases and J by 2 bases, with 9 bases of the junction left unmatched. Per germline, CDR1 SGHNT and CDR2 YYREEE (reference sequence).

The TCR was taken from a man aged 18 to 30 in good health. The sequenced sample consisted of naive CD4+ T cells from blood. V gene TRBV5-4 combines with J gene TRBJ2-3, with 8 bases lining up with TRBD1. The CDR3 reads CASSPRDRTFTDTQYF. CDR3 bases: TGTGCCAGCAGCCCGAGGGACAGGACCTTCACAGATACGCAGTATTTT.